This TCR beta chain was found in a study of response to subunit inactivated influenza vaccine. Trimming pared 2 bases from V and 3 bases from J, leaving 20 bases between. CDR1 is LGHNA and CDR2 is YSLEER in the germline V gene. This CDR3 has 17 residues. Via MiXCR, TCRdb re-called the RT-PCR reads, giving one row per CDR3 protein. Seen here are more than 150,000 distinct CDR3 sequences, approximately 12% observed once, and the top ten hold under 40%. This clonotype was seen at least ten times. This chain uses TRBV4-3 with TRBJ2-7, with a weak D call TRBD2 (5 bases). This receptor was obtained from a man between 50 and 69 years old who received an inactivated influenza vaccine. Specimen: CD8+ T cells sorted from PBMCs, collected roughly 24 months after vaccination. CDR3 bases: TGCGCCAGCAGCCAAAAGCAGACGAGGGATGCCCTCTACGAGCAGTACTTC. The encoded protein is CASSQKQTRDALYEQYF.